Listed below are T cell receptor beta chains from one sample, sequenced in a study of blood T cells in healthy people across ages. In TCRdb, the 5' RACE reads were re-called with MiXCR into one record per CDR3 protein. This sample has over 1,500,000 distinct CDR3 sequences, with 30% to 40% found just once. The sequencing input was blood. These receptors were collected from a human donor in good health. CDR3s include the opening cysteine and the closing phenylalanine or tryptophan. Fields, in order: clone size, V gene, D gene, J gene, CDR3 protein, CDR3 DNA. D genes are given only for firm matches. Only some rows state a clone size, as once, few, many or a class for expanded clones.

clone size: few; V gene: TRBV6-6; D gene: .; J gene: TRBJ1-1; CDR3 protein: CASSYFSGRGGTEAFF; CDR3 DNA: TGTGCCAGCAGTTACTTTAGCGGCAGGGGTGGGACTGAAGCTTTCTTT
clone size: .; V gene: TRBV7-2; D gene: TRBD1; J gene: TRBJ1-2; CDR3 protein: CASSQWDRLVFGYTF; CDR3 DNA: TGTGCCAGCAGCCAATGGGACAGACTAGTCTTTGGCTACACCTTC
clone size: few; V gene: TRBV7-3; D gene: .; J gene: TRBJ2-7; CDR3 protein: CASSRRSHASYEQYF; CDR3 DNA: TGTGCCAGCAGCAGGCGGTCGCACGCGTCCTACGAGCAGTACTTC
clone size: .; V gene: TRBV6-5; D gene: .; J gene: TRBJ1-2; CDR3 protein: CASRDSPDGYTF; CDR3 DNA: TGTGCCAGCAGGGACTCGCCGGATGGCTACACCTTC
clone size: .; V gene: TRBV9; D gene: .; J gene: TRBJ1-1; CDR3 protein: CASSLVALGTEAFF; CDR3 DNA: TGTGCCAGCAGCCTCGTGGCCCTCGGCACTGAAGCTTTCTTT
clone size: .; V gene: TRBV7-2; D gene: .; J gene: TRBJ2-5; CDR3 protein: CASSPGGWFKETQYF; CDR3 DNA: TGTGCCAGCAGCCCCGGGGGTTGGTTCAAAGAGACCCAGTACTTC
clone size: .; V gene: TRBV7-9; D gene: TRBD2; J gene: TRBJ2-3; CDR3 protein: CASSLGLAGSNTQYF; CDR3 DNA: TGTGCCAGCAGCTTAGGACTAGCGGGGAGTAATACGCAGTATTTT
clone size: few; V gene: TRBV2; D gene: TRBD2; J gene: TRBJ2-7; CDR3 protein: CASRRGGREQYF; CDR3 DNA: TGTGCCAGCAGACGGGGAGGGCGCGAGCAGTACTTC
clone size: .; V gene: TRBV28; D gene: .; J gene: TRBJ2-7; CDR3 protein: CASSRLVFVNEQYF; CDR3 DNA: TGTGCCAGCAGCCGCTTAGTATTTGTCAACGAGCAGTACTTC
clone size: .; V gene: TRBV7-2; D gene: .; J gene: TRBJ2-5; CDR3 protein: CASSPDYSETQYF; CDR3 DNA: TGTGCCAGCAGCCCGGACTACAGCGAGACCCAGTACTTC
clone size: many; V gene: TRBV20-1; D gene: .; J gene: TRBJ2-5; CDR3 protein: CSASDRREAQYF; CDR3 DNA: TGCAGTGCTAGTGACCGGAGGGAGGCCCAGTACTTC
clone size: .; V gene: TRBV7-2; D gene: .; J gene: TRBJ1-5; CDR3 protein: CASSLDITGSRPQHF; CDR3 DNA: TGTGCCAGCAGCTTAGATATTACGGGGTCGAGGCCCCAGCATTTT
clone size: few; V gene: TRBV7-2; D gene: .; J gene: TRBJ1-2; CDR3 protein: CASTRDRGYTF; CDR3 DNA: TGTGCCAGCACCCGAGACAGGGGCTACACCTTC
clone size: .; V gene: TRBV9; D gene: .; J gene: TRBJ2-7; CDR3 protein: CASSVAVFRLPYF; CDR3 DNA: TGTGCCAGCAGCGTAGCCGTATTCCGCCTTCCGTACTTC
clone size: once; V gene: TRBV12-5; D gene: .; J gene: TRBJ1-2; CDR3 protein: CASGLALSYGYTF; CDR3 DNA: TGTGCTAGTGGTTTGGCCCTTTCCTATGGCTACACCTTC
clone size: .; V gene: TRBV20-1; D gene: .; J gene: TRBJ1-2; CDR3 protein: CSARDLGKGPIDYGYTF; CDR3 DNA: TGCAGTGCTAGAGATCTTGGGAAGGGCCCAATTGACTATGGCTACACCTTC
clone size: .; V gene: TRBV12-3/TRBV12-4; D gene: .; J gene: TRBJ1-2; CDR3 protein: CASSFGRGGYGYTF; CDR3 DNA: TGTGCCAGCAGTTTCGGCAGGGGAGGGTATGGCTACACCTTC
clone size: .; V gene: TRBV5-5; D gene: .; J gene: TRBJ2-7; CDR3 protein: CASSTTSWEQYF; CDR3 DNA: TGTGCCAGCAGCACGACTAGTTGGGAGCAGTACTTC
clone size: .; V gene: TRBV20-1; D gene: .; J gene: TRBJ2-3; CDR3 protein: CSASDGGLYKTDTQYF; CDR3 DNA: TGCAGTGCTAGTGACGGTGGGCTATACAAGACAGATACGCAGTATTTT
clone size: .; V gene: TRBV23-1; D gene: .; J gene: TRBJ1-2; CDR3 protein: CASSTRDIELNYGYTF; CDR3 DNA: TGCGCCAGCAGCACCCGGGACATAGAATTAAACTATGGCTACACCTTC
clone size: .; V gene: TRBV27; D gene: .; J gene: TRBJ1-2; CDR3 protein: CASRPDSPYTF; CDR3 DNA: TGTGCCAGCAGACCTGACAGCCCCTACACCTTC
clone size: many; V gene: TRBV20-1; D gene: TRBD2; J gene: TRBJ2-7; CDR3 protein: CSARGPAGIHEQYF; CDR3 DNA: TGCAGTGCTAGAGGTCCAGCGGGGATACACGAGCAGTACTTC